The text below deals with one TCR beta chain. This CDR3 contains 17 residues. Trimming removed 0 bases at V and 0 bases at J, with 12 bases between. CDR1 is MGHRA, CDR2 YSYEKL, per germline. This entry belongs to a study of blood T cell repertoires in COVID-19. Authors' data handling: Amplification from reference gene primers served as the basis for estimated nucleated cell counts. Libraries were prepared by immunoSEQ multiplex PCR; TCRdb keeps only in-frame clonotypes and omits some of them. That table supplies the V and J calls and clone size; D and trimming were determined from the DNA. The repertoire holds roughly 410,000 clones, with around 87% as singletons. Seattle patients were enrolled while actively infected and followed longitudinally.

This receptor was identified in a woman aged 55 to 70 with COVID-19, enrolled during active disease. The chain couples TRBV4-1 to TRBJ1-5, with TRBD1 as a possible D gene (5 bases). The source material was peripheral blood. The CDR3 spells CASSQEGTTISNQPQHF. The CDR3 coding sequence is TGCGCCAGCAGCCAAGAAGGGACTACGATTAGCAATCAGCCCCAGCATTTT.